Listed below are T cell receptor beta chains from one sample, sequenced in a study of T cells after yellow fever vaccination. In TCRdb, the 5' RACE reads were re-called with MiXCR into one record per CDR3 protein. The table has some 550,000 distinct CDR3 sequences, about a fifth seen once; the top ten hold more than 13%. The sequenced sample was PBMCs, obtained 15 days after the yellow fever booster vaccination. The receptors derive from a man under 40 who received the YFV17D yellow fever vaccine. Both conserved end residues are part of each CDR3. A D gene is named only where the DNA matches it firmly. A clone size is listed for some rows: how often the clone was seen (once, few, many), or a class if it is expanded.

CASSPRLRGAEQYF	TGTGCCAGCAGTCCAAGACTGCGAGGGGCCGAGCAGTACTTC	.	14	.	TRBJ2-7	TRBV12-3/TRBV12-4
CASSPTTGGSTDTQYF	TGTGCCAGCAGCCCCACGACAGGGGGAAGCACAGATACGCAGTATTTT	TRBD1	16	.	TRBJ2-3	TRBV12-3/TRBV12-4
CAATSGSETQYF	TGTGCCGCGACTAGCGGGAGTGAGACCCAGTACTTC	TRBD2	12	.	TRBJ2-5	TRBV30
CSAREASGILDTQYF	TGCAGTGCTAGGGAGGCTAGCGGGATCCTAGATACGCAGTATTTT	TRBD2	15	.	TRBJ2-3	TRBV20-1
CASSLAPPGRGRISYNEQFF	TGTGCCAGCAGCTTAGCGCCCCCCGGGCGCGGGAGGATTTCCTACAATGAGCAGTTCTTC	TRBD2	20	.	TRBJ2-1	TRBV7-6
CSARESTGGAQTSAYNEQFF	TGCAGTGCTAGGGAATCGACAGGGGGCGCGCAGACTAGCGCCTACAATGAGCAGTTCTTC	TRBD1	20	few	TRBJ2-1	TRBV20-1
CASTPSTGQGASGELFF	TGTGCCAGCACCCCTAGTACGGGGCAGGGGGCAAGCGGGGAGCTGTTTTTT	TRBD1	17	.	TRBJ2-2	TRBV28
CASSPDRNTDTQYF	TGTGCCAGCTCACCGGACAGAAACACAGATACGCAGTATTTT	.	14	few	TRBJ2-3	TRBV18
CASSLTLAGTSYNEQFF	TGTGCCAGCAGTTTAACCCTAGCGGGAACCTCCTACAATGAGCAGTTCTTC	TRBD2	17	few	TRBJ2-1	TRBV12-3/TRBV12-4
CASSYKRQPQHF	TGTGCCAGCAGTTATAAACGCCAGCCCCAGCATTTT	.	12	.	TRBJ1-5	TRBV12-3/TRBV12-4
CASSFRNSAPTNGNEQFF	TGTGCCAGCAGCTTCCGCAATAGCGCGCCCACGAATGGGAATGAGCAGTTCTTC	.	18	.	TRBJ2-1	TRBV7-3
CSASFLGRLNTEAFF	TGCAGTGCTAGTTTCCTTGGCAGGCTGAACACTGAAGCTTTCTTT	.	15	.	TRBJ1-1	TRBV20-1
CASLTSGIDTQYF	TGTGCCAGCTTAACTAGCGGGATAGATACGCAGTATTTT	TRBD2	13	.	TRBJ2-3	TRBV13
CASSRPGTGFSGYTF	TGTGCCAGCAGCCGTCCCGGGACAGGGTTTTCTGGCTACACCTTC	TRBD1	15	.	TRBJ1-2	TRBV6-1
CAISPDPSTDTQYF	TGTGCCATAAGTCCGGACCCTAGCACAGATACGCAGTATTTT	.	14	.	TRBJ2-3	TRBV6-1
CASSPGAEGTQYF	TGTGCCAGCTCACCAGGGGCCGAGGGGACCCAGTACTTC	.	13	.	TRBJ2-5	TRBV18
CASSVEGGAWETQYF	TGCGCCAGCAGCGTAGAAGGGGGCGCTTGGGAGACCCAGTACTTC	TRBD1	15	few	TRBJ2-5	TRBV5-1
CASSIGLAKAYNEQFF	TGTGCCAGTAGTATTGGGCTAGCGAAAGCCTACAATGAGCAGTTCTTC	.	16	.	TRBJ2-1	TRBV19
CASSHRLAGLYNEQFF	TGTGCCAGCAGCCACCGTCTAGCGGGACTTTACAATGAGCAGTTCTTC	TRBD2	16	few	TRBJ2-1	TRBV7-8
CARTGGRVAETQYF	TGTGCCAGGACAGGGGGCCGGGTTGCGGAGACCCAGTACTTC	TRBD1	14	.	TRBJ2-5	TRBV10-3
CATSRNDRGKDNEQFF	TGTGCCACCAGCAGAAACGACAGGGGGAAAGACAATGAGCAGTTCTTC	TRBD1	16	.	TRBJ2-1	TRBV15
CASSQERRTIYF	TGTGCCAGCAGCCAAGAAAGGAGAACCATATATTTT	.	12	.	TRBJ1-3	TRBV3-1
CSAAGRSYGYTF	TGCAGTGCTGCAGGGAGGAGCTATGGCTACACCTTC	.	12	.	TRBJ1-2	TRBV20-1
CSARATGRETQYF	TGCAGTGCTAGAGCGACAGGACGAGAGACCCAGTACTTC	.	13	.	TRBJ2-5	TRBV20-1
CASSYSLETPSYEQYF	TGTGCCAGCAGTTACTCCCTTGAGACACCCTCCTACGAGCAGTACTTC	.	16	.	TRBJ2-7	TRBV6-5
CASSEDGNTGELFF	TGCGCCAGCAGTGAGGACGGGAACACCGGGGAGCTGTTTTTT	.	14	few	TRBJ2-2	TRBV10-2
CASSRDPAGVGDDEQFF	TGTGCCAGCAGCCGGGACCCAGCGGGAGTGGGTGATGATGAGCAGTTCTTC	TRBD2	17	few	TRBJ2-1	TRBV12-3/TRBV12-4
CASSLGFRKETQYF	TGTGCCAGCAGCTTGGGTTTCAGAAAAGAGACCCAGTACTTC	.	14	.	TRBJ2-5	TRBV11-2
CSALAGESSYNEQFF	TGCAGTGCCCTAGCGGGAGAGAGCTCCTACAATGAGCAGTTCTTC	TRBD2	15	few	TRBJ2-1	TRBV20-1
CSVARRDTHHEQFF	TGCAGCGTTGCGAGACGGGACACCCACCATGAGCAGTTCTTC	.	14	few	TRBJ2-1	TRBV29-1
CASSFGTRMDEQFF	TGTGCCAGCAGTTTCGGGACTAGGATGGATGAGCAGTTCTTC	TRBD2	14	many	TRBJ2-1	TRBV12-3/TRBV12-4
CASSLRLANSYNEQFF	TGCGCCAGCAGCTTGAGGCTAGCAAACTCCTACAATGAGCAGTTCTTC	.	16	few	TRBJ2-1	TRBV5-1
CASSLAIGGDTQYF	TGTGCCAGCAGCTTAGCCATCGGCGGAGATACGCAGTATTTT	.	14	.	TRBJ2-3	TRBV7-9
CASSTGPRDTQYF	TGTGCCAGCAGCACCGGGCCCCGAGATACGCAGTATTTT	.	13	.	TRBJ2-3	TRBV11-2